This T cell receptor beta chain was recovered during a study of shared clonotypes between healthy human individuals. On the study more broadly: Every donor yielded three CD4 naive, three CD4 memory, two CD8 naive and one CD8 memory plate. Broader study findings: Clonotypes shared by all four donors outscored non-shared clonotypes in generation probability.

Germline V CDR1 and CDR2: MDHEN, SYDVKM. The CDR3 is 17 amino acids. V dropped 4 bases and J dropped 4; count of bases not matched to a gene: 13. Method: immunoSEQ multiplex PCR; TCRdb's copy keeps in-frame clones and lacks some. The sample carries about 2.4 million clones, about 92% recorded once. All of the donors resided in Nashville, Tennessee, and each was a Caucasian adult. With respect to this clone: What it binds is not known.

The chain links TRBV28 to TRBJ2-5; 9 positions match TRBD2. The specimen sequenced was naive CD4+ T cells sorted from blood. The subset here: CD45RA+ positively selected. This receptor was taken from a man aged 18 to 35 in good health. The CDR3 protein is CASSSLPRLAGSETQYF. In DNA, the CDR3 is TGTGCCAGCAGTTCCCTCCCTAGGCTAGCGGGATCAGAGACCCAGTACTTC.